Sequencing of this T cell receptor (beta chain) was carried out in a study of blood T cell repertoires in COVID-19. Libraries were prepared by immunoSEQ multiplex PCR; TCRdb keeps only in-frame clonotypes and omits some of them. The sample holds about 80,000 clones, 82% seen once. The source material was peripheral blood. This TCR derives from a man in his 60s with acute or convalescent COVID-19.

CDR3 in amino acids: CASREGANYNSPLHF. Written as DNA, the CDR3 is TGTGCCAGCAGGGAGGGGGCGAACTATAATTCACCCCTCCACTTT. The chain carries TRBV6-5 and TRBJ1-6; TRBD1 matches at 7 bases. The V gene's germline CDR1 is MNHEY and CDR2 SVGAGI. The CDR3 has 15 residues. Trimming cost V 6 bases and J 3 bases; bases outside gene matches: 5.